The 10 T cell receptor beta chains below were found in one sample sequenced in a study of T cell responses to AZD1222 COVID-19 vaccine. Only in-frame clones appear in the TCRdb table, and some are missing; sequencing was by immunoSEQ multiplex PCR. Of more than 70,000 clones detected, 86% appear once; the ten largest clones hold approximately 8%. The specimen was peripheral blood, collected on day 0 of AZD1222 vaccination. The origin of the receptors is an adult in good health.

The chain carries TRBV15 and TRBJ2-7, with D possibly being TRBD1 (5 bases). V gave up 5 bases and J gave up 3 bases, with 17 bases separating them. Germline-derived CDR1 and CDR2 are LNHNV and YYDKDF (reference sequence). This CDR3 is built from 15 residues. The CDR3 sequence: CATSDGQGEFYEQYF. CDR3 coding DNA: TGTGCCACCAGCGACGGCCAAGGGGAATTCTACGAGCAGTACTTC.

This clone was detected only once. This chain uses TRBV7-3 with TRBJ2-7; no definite D call. Trimming removed 1 base from V and 3 bases from J, with 7 bases in between. The germline CDR1 and CDR2 sequences are SGHTA and FQGTGA. The CDR3 totals 13 residues. CDR3 DNA: TGTGCCAGCAGCTTAATATCGGGCTACGAGCAGTACTTC. This translates into CASSLISGYEQYF.

Only one count was recorded for this clone. V usage is TRBV18 and J usage is TRBJ2-5; D is ambiguous. Germline V CDR1 and CDR2: KGHSH, LQKENI. V was trimmed by 1 base and J by 5 bases, leaving 20 bases between them. This CDR3 comprises 17 residues. The CDR3 sequence: CASSPLPTFASGETQYF. The CDR3 DNA is TGTGCCAGCTCACCACTACCAACCTTCGCGTCCGGCGAGACCCAGTACTTC.

The CDR3 loop reads CASRPGQGNYEQYF. The DNA of the CDR3 is TGTGCCAGCAGACCGGGACAGGGGAACTACGAGCAGTACTTC. The chain has TRBV7-9 and TRBJ2-7, with TRBD1 matching over 10 bases. The J segment lost 3 bases and the V segment lost 6 bases, leaving 5 bases of the junction unmatched. The CDR3 contains 14 residues. Germline lookup yields CDR1 SEHNR and CDR2 FQNEAQ (reference sequence).

J is TRBJ1-2 and V is TRBV5-4; D is undetermined. The V end lost 0 bases, the J end lost 3 bases, and 6 bases lay between the germline ends. The CDR3 length is 13 residues. Germline V CDR1 and CDR2: SGHNT, YYREEE (reference sequence). CDR3 bases: TGTGCCAGCAGCTTGGAGAATCACTATGGCTACACCTTC. Translating it yields CASSLENHYGYTF.

This chain connects TRBV7-9 to TRBJ2-3; TRBD2 aligns across 7 bases. Germline V gene sequence: CDR1 SEHNR, CDR2 FQNEAQ (reference sequence). The V segment lost 3 bases and the J segment 4 bases; nucleotides outside the gene matches: 10. The CDR3 consists of 16 residues. CDR3 in amino acids: CASSFLAGARADTQYF. The DNA of the CDR3 is TGTGCCAGCAGCTTTTTGGCGGGAGCAAGGGCAGATACGCAGTATTTT.

This clone appeared a single time. The chain employs TRBV21-1 and TRBJ1-1; no DNA check was done on the table's D call, TRBD1. TRBV21-1 represents a pseudogene. This CDR3 region has 17 residues. CDR3 bases: TGTGCCAGCAGCCCGCTCGTACAGGGTCCTTCCAACACTGAAGCTTTCTTT. It is translated as CASSPLVQGPSNTEAFF.

In its sample, this clone was seen once. This rearrangement joins TRBV6-5 to TRBJ2-5, with D tentatively TRBD2 (5 bases). The CDR3 totals 13 residues. CDR1 and CDR2 (germline): MNHEY, SVGAGI. The V end was cut by 4 bases, the J end by 3 bases, with 9 bases between. The CDR3 bases are TGTGCCAGCAGTTTTAGCGTTAAAGAGACCCAGTACTTC. Translated, it gives CASSFSVKETQYF.

The chain couples TRBV5-1 to TRBJ2-7; D is undetermined. CDR1 and CDR2 from the germline V gene are SGHRS and YFSETQ. The CDR3 covers 14 residues. Trimming took 1 base from V and 5 from J, leaving 13 bases between them. CDR3 nucleotides: TGCGCCAGCAGCTTGTCTCCCAGCCGGGACGAGCAGTACTTC. Its translation: CASSLSPSRDEQYF.

This chain uses TRBV4-2 with TRBJ2-1; weak D call: TRBD1 (5 bases). The CDR3 loop spans 15 amino acids. Per germline, CDR1 LGHNA and CDR2 YNFKEQ. Between the trimmed V and J ends, which lost 4 bases and 1 base, there was a span of 11 bases. The CDR3, as DNA: TGTGCCAGCAGCCCCCGACAGTTTTCCTACAATGAGCAGTTCTTC. Its translation: CASSPRQFSYNEQFF.